These 8 T cell receptor beta chains share one sample of origin, sequenced in a study of T-cell memory formation after mild COVID-19. TCRdb processed the 5' RACE reads anew with MiXCR; each CDR3 protein has one entry. The sample shows some 490,000 distinct CDR3 sequences, 15% to 20% of them seen only once. The sequencing input was PBMCs or a T cell subset sorted from them (not recorded which). The receptors stem from an adult woman who had mild COVID-19 (a few samples of this study predate the infection). Cell type and time point are not known.

The V gene is TRBV7-9, the J gene TRBJ2-1; the D gene is possibly TRBD2 (7 bases). Trimming removed 5 bases from V and 7 bases from J, with 21 bases in between. The CDR3 length is 16 residues. Germline-derived CDR1 and CDR2 are SEHNR and FQNEAQ (reference sequence). As DNA, the CDR3 is TGTGCCAGCAGCCCCGATGGCGGGGGCATGGGGAATGAGCAGTTCTTC. Its translation is CASSPDGGGMGNEQFF.

The gene calls are TRBV6-6 and TRBJ1-2, with TRBD1 as a possible D gene (5 bases). The ends were cut back, 5 bases at V and 6 bases at J, with 13 bases in the middle. There are 13 residues in the CDR3. Germline V gene sequence: CDR1 MNHNY, CDR2 SVGAGI (reference sequence). The CDR3 reads CASSTLGDDGYTF. For the CDR3, the DNA is TGTGCCAGCAGTACCCTTGGGGACGATGGCTACACCTTC.

A few counts support this clonotype. The chain couples TRBV27 to TRBJ1-1; 9 bases match TRBD1. V trimming: 6 bases; J trimming: 5 bases; junction bases outside the gene matches: 7. The germline CDR1 and CDR2 sequences are MNHEY and SMNVEV (reference sequence). The CDR3 runs 14 residues. CDR3 bases: TGTGCCAGCAGCTGGACAGGGGCGGGGACTGAAGCTTTCTTT. Residues: CASSWTGAGTEAFF.

The chain carries TRBV7-9 and TRBJ2-3; 10 positions match TRBD2. The CDR3 extends over 17 amino acids. Germline lookup yields CDR1 SEHNR and CDR2 FQNEAQ (reference sequence). Germline trimming cut 3 bases from V and 3 bases from J; bases unmatched to any gene: 9. This CDR3 is CASSFSGRGIRTDTQYF. The CDR3 DNA follows: TGTGCCAGCAGCTTCAGCGGGAGGGGGATTAGAACAGATACGCAGTATTTT.

This clonotype has only a few counts. The chain recombines TRBV5-1 with TRBJ2-7, with D uncertain. The CDR3 runs 13 residues. Germline loops: CDR1 SGHRS, CDR2 YFSETQ. V lost 4 bases, J lost 3 bases, and 11 bases lay in between. CDR3 loop: CASSRAGGYEQYF. The CDR3 DNA is TGCGCCAGCAGCCGTGCTGGTGGCTACGAGCAGTACTTC.

The J gene is TRBJ1-2, the V gene TRBV24-1; the D is unclear. CDR1 is KGHDR and CDR2 is SFDVKD in the germline V gene. The CDR3 totals 11 residues. In DNA, the CDR3 is TGTGCTGCAAGCAGCGACTATGGCTACACCTTC. Its translation is CAASSDYGYTF.

The chain combines TRBV12-3 or TRBV12-4 with TRBJ2-7; D unresolved. This CDR3 is 15 amino acids long. V was clipped by 5 bases and J by 2 bases, with 16 bases between them. The CDR3 DNA reads TGTGCCAGCAGTCTCAAGATCCGTCCGCCCTACGAGCAGTACTTC. This sequence encodes CASSLKIRPPYEQYF.

A few counts support this clonotype. The CDR3 loop reads CASSQAIAGGHTGELFF. CDR3 DNA sequence: TGTGCCAGCAGCCAAGCCATAGCGGGGGGGCACACCGGGGAGCTGTTTTTT. The chain has TRBV7-3 and TRBJ2-2; TRBD2 aligns across 11 bases. This CDR3 contains 17 residues. The V gene's germline CDR1 is SGHTA and CDR2 FQGTGA. The V and J ends lost 5 bases and 3 bases, in that order; junction bases with no gene match: 8.